The sequence of this T cell receptor beta chain was determined in a study of post-analysis software for immune sequencing data. Study-level points and caveats: TRBV5-6, TRBV5-1 and TRBV20-1 belonged to a set of about 5 TRBV segments that were more frequent in patients than controls. Batch-matched samples strongly co-clustered by F measure.

Presence of unique molecular identifiers characterized the TCR beta cDNA libraries. In TCRdb, the PCR reads were re-called with MiXCR into one record per CDR3 protein. The sample has roughly 410,000 distinct CDR3 sequences; roughly 38% are singletons. Note on this clonotype: No antigen is known for it.

The V end was cut by 3 bases, the J end by 8 bases, with 8 bases between. The length of the CDR3 is 12 residues. Per germline, CDR1 LGHDT and CDR2 YNNKEL (reference sequence). Sequences were obtained from blood. The chain has TRBV3-1 and TRBJ2-4; no clear D. This sequence originates from a girl aged 5-17 years with multiple sclerosis. DNA for the CDR3: TGTGCCAGCAGCCACCTCCGGGACATTCAGTACTTC. Encoded protein: CASSHLRDIQYF.